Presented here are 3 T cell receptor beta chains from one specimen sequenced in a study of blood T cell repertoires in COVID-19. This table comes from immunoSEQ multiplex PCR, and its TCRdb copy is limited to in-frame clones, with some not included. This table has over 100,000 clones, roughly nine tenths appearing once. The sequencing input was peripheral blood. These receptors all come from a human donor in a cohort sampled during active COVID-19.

In DNA, the CDR3 is TGTGCCAGCAGCCCGGGACAGGGGCGTGAAAAACTGTTTTTT. Residues: CASSPGQGREKLFF. The chain employs TRBV5-4 and TRBJ1-4; 10 nucleotides agree with TRBD1. The CDR3 spans 14 residues. V was clipped by 4 bases and J by 7 bases; unmatched bases: 4. Germline-derived CDR1 and CDR2 are SGHNT and YYREEE (reference sequence).

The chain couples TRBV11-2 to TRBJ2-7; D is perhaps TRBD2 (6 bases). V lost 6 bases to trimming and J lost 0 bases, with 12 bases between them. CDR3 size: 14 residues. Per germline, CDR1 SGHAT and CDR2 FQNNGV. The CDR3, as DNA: TGTGCCAGCAGTCGACTAGGCCTCTCCTACGAGCAGTACTTC. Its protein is CASSRLGLSYEQYF.

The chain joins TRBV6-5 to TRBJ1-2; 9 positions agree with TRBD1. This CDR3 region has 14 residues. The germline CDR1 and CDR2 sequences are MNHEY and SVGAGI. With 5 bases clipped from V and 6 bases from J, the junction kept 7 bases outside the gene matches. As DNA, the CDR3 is TGTGCCAGCAGTCCCCGGGACAGGGATCATGGCTACACCTTC. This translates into CASSPRDRDHGYTF.